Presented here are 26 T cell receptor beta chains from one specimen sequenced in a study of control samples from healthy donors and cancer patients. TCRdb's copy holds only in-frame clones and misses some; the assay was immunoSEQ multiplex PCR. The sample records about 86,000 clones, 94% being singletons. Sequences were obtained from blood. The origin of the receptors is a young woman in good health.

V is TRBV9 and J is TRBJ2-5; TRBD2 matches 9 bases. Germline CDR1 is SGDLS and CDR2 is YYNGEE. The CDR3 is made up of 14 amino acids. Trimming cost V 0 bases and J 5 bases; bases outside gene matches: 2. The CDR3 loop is CASSVDLAGETQYF. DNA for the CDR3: TGTGCCAGCAGCGTAGACCTAGCGGGGGAGACCCAGTACTTC.

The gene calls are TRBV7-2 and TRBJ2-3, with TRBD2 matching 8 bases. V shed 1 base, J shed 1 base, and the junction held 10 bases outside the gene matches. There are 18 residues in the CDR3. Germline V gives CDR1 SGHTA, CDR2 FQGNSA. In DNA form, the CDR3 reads TGTGCCAGCAGCTTAGTTTCCCCAGCGGGAGTGGGCACAGATACGCAGTATTTT. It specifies CASSLVSPAGVGTDTQYF.

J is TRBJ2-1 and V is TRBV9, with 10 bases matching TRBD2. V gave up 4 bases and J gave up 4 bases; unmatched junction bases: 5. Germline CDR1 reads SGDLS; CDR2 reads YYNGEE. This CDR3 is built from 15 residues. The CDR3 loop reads CASSQASGGYNEQFF. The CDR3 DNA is TGTGCCAGCAGCCAGGCTAGCGGGGGTTACAATGAGCAGTTCTTC. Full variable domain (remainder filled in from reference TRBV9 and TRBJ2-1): DSGVTQTPKHLITATGQRVTLRCSPRSGDLSVYWYQQSLDQGLQFLIQYYNGEERAKGNILERFSAQQFPDLHSELNLSSLELGDSALYFCASSQASGGYNEQFFGPGTRLTVL.

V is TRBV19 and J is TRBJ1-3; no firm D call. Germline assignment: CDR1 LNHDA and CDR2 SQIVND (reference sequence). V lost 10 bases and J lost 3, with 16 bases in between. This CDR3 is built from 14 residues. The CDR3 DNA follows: TGTGCCACCGTTTCTGGGAAGATTGGAAACACCATATATTTT. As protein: CATVSGKIGNTIYF.

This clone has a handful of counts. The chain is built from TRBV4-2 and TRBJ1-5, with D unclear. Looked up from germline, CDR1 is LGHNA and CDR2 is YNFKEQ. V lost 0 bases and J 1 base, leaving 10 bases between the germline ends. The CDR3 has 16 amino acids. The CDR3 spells CASSQDPWQSNQPQHF. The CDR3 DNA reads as TGTGCCAGCAGCCAAGATCCCTGGCAGAGCAATCAGCCCCAGCATTTT.

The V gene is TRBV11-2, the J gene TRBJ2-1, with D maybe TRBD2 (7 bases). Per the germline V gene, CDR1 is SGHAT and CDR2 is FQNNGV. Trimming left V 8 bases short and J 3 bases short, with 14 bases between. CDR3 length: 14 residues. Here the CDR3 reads CASGGAGDYNEQFF. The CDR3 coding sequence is TGTGCCAGCGGGGGGGCAGGGGACTACAATGAGCAGTTCTTC.

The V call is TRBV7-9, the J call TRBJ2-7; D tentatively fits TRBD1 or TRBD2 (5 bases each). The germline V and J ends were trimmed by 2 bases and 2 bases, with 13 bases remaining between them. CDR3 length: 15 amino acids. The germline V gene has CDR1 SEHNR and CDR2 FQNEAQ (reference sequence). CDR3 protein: CASSLTGGSPYEQYF. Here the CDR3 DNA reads TGTGCCAGCAGCTTAACAGGTGGGAGTCCCTACGAGCAGTACTTC.

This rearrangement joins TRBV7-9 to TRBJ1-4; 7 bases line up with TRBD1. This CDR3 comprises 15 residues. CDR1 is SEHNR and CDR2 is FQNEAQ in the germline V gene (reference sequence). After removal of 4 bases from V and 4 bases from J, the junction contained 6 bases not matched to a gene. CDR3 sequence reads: CASSSPGQINEKLFF. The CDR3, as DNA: TGTGCCAGCAGCTCTCCGGGACAGATTAATGAAAAACTGTTTTTT.

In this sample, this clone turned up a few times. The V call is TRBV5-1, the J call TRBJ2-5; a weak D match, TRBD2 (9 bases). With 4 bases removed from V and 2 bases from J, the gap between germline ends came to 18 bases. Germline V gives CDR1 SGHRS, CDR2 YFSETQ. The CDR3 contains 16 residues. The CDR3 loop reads CASSPGQGLAQETQYF. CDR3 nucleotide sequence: TGCGCCAGCAGCCCAGGACAGGGACTAGCACAAGAGACCCAGTACTTC.

The DNA of the CDR3 is TGTGCCAGCAGCCAATACCTGACCGGGGAGCTGTTTTTT. Protein: CASSQYLTGELFF. This sequence joins TRBV3-1 (or the pseudogene TRBV3-2) and TRBJ2-2, with D unclear. The CDR3 length is 13 residues. Germline V CDR1 and CDR2: LGHDT, YNNKEL (reference sequence). V was cut by 2 bases and J by 5 bases, with 6 bases left in between.

CDR3 loop: CASSQDRPNQPQHF. The CDR3 region has the DNA TGTGCCAGCAGCCAGGACAGACCCAATCAGCCCCAGCATTTT. This chain connects TRBV7-2 to TRBJ1-5, with D perhaps matching TRBD1 (6 bases). The CDR3 extends over 14 amino acids. V was pared by 5 bases and J by 3 bases, with 11 bases between. CDR1 is SGHTA and CDR2 is FQGNSA in the germline V gene.

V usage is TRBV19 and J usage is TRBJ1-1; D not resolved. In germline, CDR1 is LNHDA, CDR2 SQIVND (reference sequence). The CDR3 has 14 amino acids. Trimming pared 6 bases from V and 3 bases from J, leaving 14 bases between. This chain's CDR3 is CASRRSFMDTEAFF. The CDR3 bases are TGTGCCAGTAGGCGCAGCTTTATGGACACTGAAGCTTTCTTT. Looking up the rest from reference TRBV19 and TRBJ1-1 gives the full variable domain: DGGITQSPKYLFRKEGQNVTLSCEQNLNHDAMYWYRQDPGQGLRLIYYSQIVNDFQKGDIAEGYSVSREKKESFPLTVTSAQKNPTAFYLCASRRSFMDTEAFFGQGTRLTVV.

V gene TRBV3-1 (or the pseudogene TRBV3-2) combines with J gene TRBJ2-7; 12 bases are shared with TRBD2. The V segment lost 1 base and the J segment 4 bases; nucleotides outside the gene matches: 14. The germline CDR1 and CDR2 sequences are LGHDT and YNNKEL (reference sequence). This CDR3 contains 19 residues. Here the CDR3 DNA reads TGTGCCAGCAGCCAAGGACCCGGACTAGCGGGACTTGGAACTTACGAGCAGTACTTC. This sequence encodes CASSQGPGLAGLGTYEQYF.

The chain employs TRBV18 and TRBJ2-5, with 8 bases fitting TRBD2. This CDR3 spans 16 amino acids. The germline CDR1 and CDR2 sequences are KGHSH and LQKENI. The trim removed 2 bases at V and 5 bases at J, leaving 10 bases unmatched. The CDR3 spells CASSPLVSGGQETQYF. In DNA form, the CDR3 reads TGTGCCAGCTCACCATTGGTGTCGGGAGGGCAGGAGACCCAGTACTTC.

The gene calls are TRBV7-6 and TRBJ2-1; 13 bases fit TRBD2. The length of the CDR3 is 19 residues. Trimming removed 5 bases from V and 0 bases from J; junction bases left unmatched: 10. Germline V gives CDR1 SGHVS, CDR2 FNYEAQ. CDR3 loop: CASSPGLAGVQNSYNEQFF. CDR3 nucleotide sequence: TGTGCCAGCAGCCCCGGACTAGCGGGAGTTCAGAACTCCTACAATGAGCAGTTCTTC.

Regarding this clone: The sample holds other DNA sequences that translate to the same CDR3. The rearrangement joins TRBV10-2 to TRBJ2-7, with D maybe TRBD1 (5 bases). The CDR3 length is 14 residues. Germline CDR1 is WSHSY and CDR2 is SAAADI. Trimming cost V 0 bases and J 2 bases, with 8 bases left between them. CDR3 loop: CASSESWGPYEQYF. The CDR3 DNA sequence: TGCGCCAGCAGTGAGTCTTGGGGCCCCTACGAGCAGTACTTC.

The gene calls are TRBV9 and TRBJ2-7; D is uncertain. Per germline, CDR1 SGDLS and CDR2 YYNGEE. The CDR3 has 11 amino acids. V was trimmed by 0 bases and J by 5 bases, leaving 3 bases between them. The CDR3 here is CASSVGDEQYF. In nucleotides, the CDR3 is TGTGCCAGCAGCGTAGGCGACGAGCAGTACTTC.

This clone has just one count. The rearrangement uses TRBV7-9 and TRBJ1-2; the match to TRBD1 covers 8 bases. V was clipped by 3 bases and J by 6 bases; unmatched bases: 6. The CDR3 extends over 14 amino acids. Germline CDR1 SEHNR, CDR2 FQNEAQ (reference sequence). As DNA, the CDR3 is TGTGCCAGCAGCTTTACAGGGGGACGGGATGGCTACACCTTC. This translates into CASSFTGGRDGYTF.

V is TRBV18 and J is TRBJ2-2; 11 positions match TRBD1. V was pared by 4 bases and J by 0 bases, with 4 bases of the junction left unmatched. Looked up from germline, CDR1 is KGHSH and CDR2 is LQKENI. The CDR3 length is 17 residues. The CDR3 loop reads CASSRTGGASNTGELFF. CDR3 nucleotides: TGTGCCAGCTCACGGACAGGGGGCGCTTCGAACACCGGGGAGCTGTTTTTT.

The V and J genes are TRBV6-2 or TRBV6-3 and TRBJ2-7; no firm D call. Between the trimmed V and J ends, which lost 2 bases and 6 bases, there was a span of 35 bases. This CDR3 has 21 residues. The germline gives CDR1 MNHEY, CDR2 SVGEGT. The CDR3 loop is CASSYIFALRRTAGKRTEQYF. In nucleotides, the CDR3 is TGTGCCAGCAGTTACATCTTTGCTCTTCGACGGACGGCCGGAAAGAGAACCGAGCAGTACTTC.

The CDR3 sequence is CASSNRFAKRGNEQFF. The CDR3 DNA sequence: TGTGCCAGCAGCAACCGCTTTGCCAAGCGGGGCAATGAGCAGTTCTTC. The V and J genes are TRBV21-1 and TRBJ2-1; the DNA was not compared with TRBD2, the D call given in the table. TRBV21-1 has pseudogene status. The CDR3 loop spans 16 amino acids.

CDR3 sequence reads: CSASGQGGENTIYF. In DNA, the CDR3 is TGCAGTGCTAGTGGACAGGGCGGAGAAAACACCATATATTTT. The chain couples TRBV20-1 to TRBJ1-3, with 8 nucleotides matching TRBD1. Unmatched junction bases numbered 7, after V lost 3 bases and J lost 6 bases. Germline CDR1 is DFQATT and CDR2 is SNEGSKA (reference sequence). This CDR3 region has 14 residues.

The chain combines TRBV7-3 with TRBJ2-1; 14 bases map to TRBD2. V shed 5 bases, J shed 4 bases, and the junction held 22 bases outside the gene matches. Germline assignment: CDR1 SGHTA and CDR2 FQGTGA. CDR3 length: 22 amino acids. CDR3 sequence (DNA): TGTGCCAGCAGCCCGCCCCCCCGGGGGACTAGCGGGAGCAAGCTCGGGTACAATGAGCAGTTCTTC. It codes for CASSPPPRGTSGSKLGYNEQFF.

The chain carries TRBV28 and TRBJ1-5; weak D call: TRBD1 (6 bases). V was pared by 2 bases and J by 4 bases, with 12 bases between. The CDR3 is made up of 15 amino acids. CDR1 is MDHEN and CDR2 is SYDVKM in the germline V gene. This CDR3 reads CASSLGGRKNQPQHF. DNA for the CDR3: TGTGCCAGCAGTTTAGGGGGCAGAAAAAATCAGCCCCAGCATTTT.

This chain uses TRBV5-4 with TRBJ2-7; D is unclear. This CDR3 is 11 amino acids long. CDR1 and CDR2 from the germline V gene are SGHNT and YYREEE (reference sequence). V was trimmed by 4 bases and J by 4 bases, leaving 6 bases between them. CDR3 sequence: CASSGPYEQYF. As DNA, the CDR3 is TGTGCCAGCAGCGGGCCTTACGAGCAGTACTTC.

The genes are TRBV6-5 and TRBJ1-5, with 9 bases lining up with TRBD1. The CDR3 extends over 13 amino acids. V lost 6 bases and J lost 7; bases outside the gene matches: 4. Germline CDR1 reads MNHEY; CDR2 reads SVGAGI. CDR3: CASSTGTGQPQHF. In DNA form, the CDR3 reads TGTGCCAGCAGCACCGGGACAGGGCAGCCCCAGCATTTT.